The 10 T cell receptor beta chains given below trace back to one sample, sequenced in a study of technical replicates of blood from a handful of donors. The table came from immunoSEQ multiplex PCR; TCRdb's copy has only in-frame clones and leaves some out. This sample has approximately 79,000 clones, with just under 95% found just once. Sequenced material: T cells isolated from PBMCs. The receptors stem from a human donor in good health.

The chain carries TRBV25-1 and TRBJ2-1; TRBD1 matches 10 bases. The J segment lost 3 bases and the V segment lost 7 bases, leaving 3 bases of the junction unmatched. The CDR3 is 14 amino acids. The germline CDR1 and CDR2 sequences are MGHDK and SYGVNS. The CDR3 region has the DNA TGTGCCAGCATGAGGACAGGGGGCTACAATGAGCAGTTCTTC. Its protein is CASMRTGGYNEQFF.

The chain links TRBV27 to TRBJ2-2, with a weak D call TRBD2 (7 bases). The CDR3 covers 14 residues. Germline V lookup: CDR1 MNHEY, CDR2 SMNVEV (reference sequence). V lost 3 bases, J lost 6 bases, and 11 bases lay in between. The CDR3 DNA follows: TGTGCCAGCAGTTTGGGAGGGGGTCCCGGGGAGCTGTTTTTT. Translating it yields CASSLGGGPGELFF.

The V call is TRBV18, the J call TRBJ1-5, with TRBD1 identical over 10 bases. Germline-derived CDR1 and CDR2 are KGHSH and LQKENI. V was clipped by 0 bases and J by 6 bases; unmatched bases: 8. CDR3 length: 17 residues. CDR3 nucleotides: TGTGCCAGCTCACCACCGTGGGACAGGGGAGAAGGTCAGCCCCAGCATTTT. It yields the protein CASSPPWDRGEGQPQHF. The full variable domain, in which reference TRBV18 and TRBJ1-5 provide the parts outside the CDR3, is NAGVMQNPRHLVRRRGQEARLRCSPMKGHSHVYWYRQLPEEGLKFMVYLQKENIIDESGMPKERFSAEFPKEGPSILRIQQVVRGDSAAYFCASSPPWDRGEGQPQHFGDGTRLSIL.

This clone has more than one count but fewer than ten. Germline and junction disagree at one end, which may indicate a read error. The gene calls are TRBV25-1 and TRBJ1-2, with D possibly matching TRBD1 (5 bases). The CDR3 consists of 11 residues. Germline CDR1 is MGHDK and CDR2 is SYGVNS. This CDR3 is CASSELRDYQF. CDR3 nucleotide sequence: TGTGCCAGCAGTGAATTGCGGGACTACCAGTTC.

The chain couples TRBV4-1 to TRBJ2-7; D remains ambiguous. Germline assignment: CDR1 MGHRA and CDR2 YSYEKL. The ends were cut back, 0 bases at V and 4 bases at J, with 7 bases in the middle. The CDR3 contains 13 residues. The DNA for the CDR3 is TGCGCCAGCAGCCAAGACCTTCTATACGAGCAGTACTTC. The encoded protein is CASSQDLLYEQYF.

The chain couples TRBV7-2 to TRBJ1-3, with D unclear. The CDR3 contains 16 residues. The ends were cut back, 1 base at V and 0 bases at J, with 10 bases in the middle. Per the germline V gene, CDR1 is SGHTA and CDR2 is FQGNSA. The CDR3 region is CASSLGGSGSGNTIYF. DNA of the CDR3: TGTGCCAGCAGCTTAGGAGGGTCCGGCTCTGGAAACACCATATATTTT.

This chain connects TRBV6-5 to TRBJ1-4; TRBD1 matches 10 bases. V lost 6 bases to trimming and J lost 7 bases; unmatched junction nucleotides: 5. CDR3 length: 14 residues. Per germline, CDR1 MNHEY and CDR2 SVGAGI. The CDR3 DNA is TGTGCCAGCAGAAAGGGACAGGGGTTTGAAAAACTGTTTTTT. Its translation: CASRKGQGFEKLFF.

This clone has just one count. The chain uses TRBV7-6 and TRBJ1-1; D remains unclear. The V gene's germline CDR1 is SGHVS and CDR2 FNYEAQ. CDR3 length: 19 residues. Deletions cut 5 bases from V and 0 bases from J, with 25 bases between. The CDR3 DNA reads TGTGCCAGCAGCCCCGGACTACGGCTTTTGGGCAGGATGAACACTGAAGCTTTCTTT. It encodes CASSPGLRLLGRMNTEAFF.

The chain recombines TRBV7-9 with TRBJ2-1; 15 positions match TRBD2. This CDR3 contains 18 residues. With V trimmed by 0 bases and J by 9 bases, 9 bases remained unmatched. Germline CDR1 and CDR2: SEHNR and FQNEAQ (reference sequence). Written as DNA, the CDR3 is TGTGCCAGCAGCTTAGCCCCCCGGACTAGCGGGAGGGTGGGTGAGCAGTTCTTC. Translated: CASSLAPRTSGRVGEQFF. Full variable domain (outside the CDR3, taken from reference TRBV7-9 and TRBJ2-1): DTGVSQNPRHKITKRGQNVTFRCDPISEHNRLYWYRQTLGQGPEFLTYFQNEAQLEKSRLLSDRFSAERPKGSFSTLEIQRTEQGDSAMYLCASSLAPRTSGRVGEQFFGPGTRLTVL.

J is TRBJ2-1 and V is TRBV5-1, with TRBD1 matching over 7 bases. J lost 6 bases, V lost 0 bases, and 6 bases had no gene match. The CDR3 is 15 residues long. Germline V gives CDR1 SGHRS, CDR2 YFSETQ. CDR3 coding DNA: TGCGCCAGCAGCTTGGACGACAGGGAAATCAATGAGCAGTTCTTC. This gives the protein CASSLDDREINEQFF.